This T cell receptor (beta chain) originates from a study of monozygotic twins with inflammatory bowel disease. CDR3 size: 15 residues. CDR1 SEHNR and CDR2 FQNEAQ come from the germline V gene (reference sequence). For each CDR3 protein, TCRdb gives one entry from its re-call of the 5' RACE reads, without DNA. In all, the sample yields more than 350,000 distinct CDR3 sequences. Total RNA was isolated from whole blood without T cell sorting. The chain uses TRBV7-9 and TRBJ2-5; absent DNA, TCRdb's TRBD1 call cannot be checked. This TCR was recovered from a human donor with ulcerative colitis or Crohn's disease, or a healthy co-twin of an affected twin (not recorded which). Source material: blood. The CDR3 region is CASSPAQGAWETQYF.